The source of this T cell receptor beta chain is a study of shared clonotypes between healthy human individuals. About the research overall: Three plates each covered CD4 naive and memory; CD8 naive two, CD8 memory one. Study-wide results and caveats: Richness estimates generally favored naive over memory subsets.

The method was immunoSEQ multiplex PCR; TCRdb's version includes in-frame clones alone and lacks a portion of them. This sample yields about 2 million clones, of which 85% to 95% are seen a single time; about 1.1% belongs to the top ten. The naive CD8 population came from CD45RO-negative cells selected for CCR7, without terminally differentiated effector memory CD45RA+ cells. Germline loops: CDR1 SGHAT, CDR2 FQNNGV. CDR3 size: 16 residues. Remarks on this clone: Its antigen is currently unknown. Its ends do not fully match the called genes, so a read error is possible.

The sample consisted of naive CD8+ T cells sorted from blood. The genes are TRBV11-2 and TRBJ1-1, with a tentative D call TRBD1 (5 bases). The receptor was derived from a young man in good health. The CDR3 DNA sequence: TGTGCCAGCAACTTAGGGCCCCGGGGGTCGAACACTGAAGCTTTCTTT. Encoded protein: CASNLGPRGSNTEAFF.